This T cell receptor (beta chain) was recorded in a study of T cells after yellow fever vaccination. About the study: Each low-cell-number fraction was prepared by means of SMART-Seq v4 Ultra Low Input.

This clonotype has a handful of counts. No antigen is known for it. General observations from the study: Among all clonotypes, a small share was observed in both CD4 and CD8 compartments.

One entry per CDR3 protein, called by TCRdb with MiXCR from the 5' RACE reads. The table includes a few hundred thousand distinct CDR3 sequences, about 19% detected once. With 4 bases removed from V and 9 bases from J, the gap between germline ends came to 16 bases. The germline V gene encodes CDR1 MNHEY and CDR2 SVGAGI. There are 14 residues in the CDR3. The sequence was collected from a man under 40 who received the YFV17D yellow fever vaccine. The chain combines TRBV6-5 with TRBJ2-1; no clear D. Sample: PBMCs, taken 15 days after the yellow fever booster vaccination. The CDR3 DNA sequence: TGTGCCAGCAGTTCAGGCCCCCACGGCACTGAGCAGTTCTTC. This codes for CASSSGPHGTEQFF.